This T cell receptor (beta chain) was retrieved from a study of blood T cell repertoires in COVID-19. Looking at the study overall: Sites across the United States, Italy and Spain contributed samples from acute and convalescent COVID-19.

Original processing notes: Nucleated cell counts were estimated from reference gene primer amplification. The repertoire was sequenced with immunoSEQ multiplex PCR; TCRdb's copy has only in-frame clones and lacks some. V and J calls and clone size follow that table, whereas D and trimming were derived from the DNA. The profile shows some 200,000 clones, approximately 90% of them singletons. Study members were between roughly 18 and 100 years old and lived in about two dozen US regions. This clone was recorded at least ten times. V was shortened by 5 bases and J by 0 bases, with 10 bases between the two germline ends. The CDR3 totals 14 residues. CDR1 SNHLY and CDR2 FYNNEI come from the germline V gene.

The sequenced material came from PBMCs or T cells enriched from blood (not recorded which). This TCR was recovered from a woman between 25 and 40 years old who had recovered from COVID-19. The gene calls are TRBV2 and TRBJ1-1; D call uncertain. The CDR3 loop reads CASSISQLNTEAFF. The CDR3 region has the DNA TGTGCCAGCAGTATTTCTCAGTTGAACACTGAAGCTTTCTTT.